The entry that follows covers one TCR beta chain sequence. These data belong to a study of blood T cell repertoires in COVID-19. Participants, about 18 to 90 years old, spanned under 25 US areas. The V gene's germline CDR1 is SGHVS and CDR2 FQNEAQ. The CDR3 sequence is 16 residues long. V was pared by 5 bases and J by 4 bases, with 11 bases of the junction left unmatched. Original methodology: Reference gene primer amplification in the assay estimated nucleated cell counts. The assay was immunoSEQ multiplex PCR, and TCRdb's table has in-frame clones only and misses some. The DNA gave D and trimming, while V, J and clone size come from that table. The sample carries some 290,000 clones, more than 75% recorded once.

Sequenced input: PBMCs or T cells enriched from blood (not recorded which). J is TRBJ2-1 and V is TRBV7-8, with 7 bases identical to TRBD2. This sequence was found in a woman between 40 and 50 years old with acute COVID-19. The CDR3 is CASSGASGLKYNEQFF. DNA of the CDR3: TGTGCCAGCAGCGGTGCTAGCGGTCTTAAGTACAATGAGCAGTTCTTC.